This paragraph reports one TCR beta chain. Only in-frame clones appear in the TCRdb table, and some are missing; sequencing was by immunoSEQ multiplex PCR. The sample holds 150,000 to 200,000 clones, about 77% seen once. V lost 5 bases and J 3 bases, leaving 7 bases between the germline ends. The CDR3 sequence is 12 residues long. The sample is drawn from a study of blood T cell repertoires in COVID-19. The sample consisted of peripheral blood. The V gene is TRBV12-3 or TRBV12-4, the J gene TRBJ2-5; D is unclear. This clonotype was obtained from a woman of 80 years or more with active or convalescent COVID-19. The DNA for the CDR3 is TGTGCCAGCAGTGGCTTCGAAGAGACCCAGTACTTC. Translation gives CASSGFEETQYF.